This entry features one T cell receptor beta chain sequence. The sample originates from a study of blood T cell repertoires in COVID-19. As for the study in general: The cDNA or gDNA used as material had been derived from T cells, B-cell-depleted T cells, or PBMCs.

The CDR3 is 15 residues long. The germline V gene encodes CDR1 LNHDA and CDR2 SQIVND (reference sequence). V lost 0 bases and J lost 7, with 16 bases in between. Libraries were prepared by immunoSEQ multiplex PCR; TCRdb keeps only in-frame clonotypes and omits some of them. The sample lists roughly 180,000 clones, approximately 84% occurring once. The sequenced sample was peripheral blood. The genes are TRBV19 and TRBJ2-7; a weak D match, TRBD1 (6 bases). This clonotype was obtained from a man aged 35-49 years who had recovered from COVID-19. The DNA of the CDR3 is TGTGCCAGTAGTATAGATCGGCAGGGGTGGAGAGAGCAGTACTTC. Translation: CASSIDRQGWREQYF.